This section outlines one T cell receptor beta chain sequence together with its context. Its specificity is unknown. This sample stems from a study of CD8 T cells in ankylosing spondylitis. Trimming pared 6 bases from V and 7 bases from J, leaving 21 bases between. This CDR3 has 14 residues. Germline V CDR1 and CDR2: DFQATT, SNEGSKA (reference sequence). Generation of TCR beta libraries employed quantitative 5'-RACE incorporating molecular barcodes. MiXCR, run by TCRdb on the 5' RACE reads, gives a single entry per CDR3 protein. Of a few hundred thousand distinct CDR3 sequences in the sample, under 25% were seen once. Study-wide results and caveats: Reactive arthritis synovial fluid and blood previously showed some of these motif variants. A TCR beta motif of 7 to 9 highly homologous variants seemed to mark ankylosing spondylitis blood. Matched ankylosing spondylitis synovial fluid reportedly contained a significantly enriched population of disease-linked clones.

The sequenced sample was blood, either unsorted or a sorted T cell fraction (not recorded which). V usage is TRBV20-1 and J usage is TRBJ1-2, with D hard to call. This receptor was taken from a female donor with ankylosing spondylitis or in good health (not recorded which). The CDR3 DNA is TGCAGTGCCCCCCCGGATGCCGGGTTTAGTGGCTACACCTTC. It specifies CSAPPDAGFSGYTF.